A selection of T cell receptor beta chains follows, all from one sample in a study of blood T cell repertoires in COVID-19. TCRdb keeps only in-frame clones here, not all; method: immunoSEQ multiplex PCR. Here the sample spans fewer than 350,000 clones, roughly 89% being singletons. The sequencing input was PBMCs or T cells enriched from blood (not recorded which). These receptors were taken from a woman between 18 and 29 years old with acute COVID-19. Each CDR3 is given with its conserved first and last residue. A D gene is named only where the DNA matches it firmly. Rows give clone size only sometimes, using once, few, many, or a class for an expanded clone.

TRBJ2-7	.	TRBV10-2	.	CASSVLGTSEQYF	TGCGCCAGCAGCGTCCTCGGGACAAGCGAGCAGTACTTC
TRBJ1-5	.	TRBV4-2	.	CASSPLGGLNQPQHF	TGTGCCAGCAGCCCGCTGGGAGGCCTCAATCAGCCCCAGCATTTT
TRBJ2-3	TRBD1	TRBV18	once	CASSPRATGGADTQYF	TGTGCCAGCTCACCACGGGCGACAGGGGGCGCAGATACGCAGTATTTT
TRBJ2-3	.	TRBV9	.	CASSVVPGRITSTDTQYF	TGTGCCAGCAGCGTAGTCCCAGGGCGGATCACGTCCACAGATACGCAGTATTTT
TRBJ2-2	.	TRBV6-2/TRBV6-3	.	CASSYRGSGTGELFF	TGTGCCAGCAGTTACAGGGGGAGTGGCACCGGGGAGCTGTTTTTT
TRBJ2-7	.	TRBV6-1	.	CASSEGILLSGEQYF	TGTGCCAGCAGTGAAGGCATTCTACTTTCTGGCGAGCAGTACTTC
TRBJ2-7	TRBD1	TRBV7-9	.	CASSLGTGYWGTYEQYF	TGTGCCAGCAGCTTAGGGACAGGGTATTGGGGGACCTACGAGCAGTACTTC
TRBJ1-5	.	TRBV4-1	.	CASSQGQAFGSNQPQHF	TGCGCCAGCAGCCAAGGACAGGCCTTTGGTAGCAATCAGCCCCAGCATTTT
TRBJ2-2	TRBD2	TRBV5-1	.	CASSLATSVTGELFF	TGCGCCAGCAGCTTGGCCACTAGCGTCACCGGGGAGCTGTTTTTT
TRBJ2-5	.	TRBV7-2	.	CASSFTGRETQYF	TGTGCCAGCAGCTTTACCGGGAGAGAGACCCAGTACTTC
TRBJ1-6	.	TRBV30	.	CAWSVQRDSPLHF	TGTGCCTGGAGTGTACAGAGGGATTCACCCCTCCACTTT
TRBJ1-3	.	TRBV7-2	.	CASSFSVSSGNTIYF	TGTGCCAGCAGCTTCTCCGTGAGCTCTGGAAACACCATATATTTT
TRBJ1-1	.	TRBV7-9	.	CASSLGAGTVEAFF	TGTGCCAGCAGCTTAGGGGCCGGTACCGTTGAAGCTTTCTTT
TRBJ1-1	.	TRBV5-1	.	CASSRTGSRTEAFF	TGCGCCAGCAGCCGTACAGGGAGTCGCACTGAAGCTTTCTTT
TRBJ1-1	.	TRBV6-5	few	CASSYSWTLNTEAFF	TGTGCCAGCAGTTACTCATGGACATTAAACACTGAAGCTTTCTTT
TRBJ1-1	.	TRBV27	.	CASSFTGIGAEAFF	TGTGCCAGCAGTTTCACAGGGATAGGGGCTGAAGCTTTCTTT
TRBJ1-5	TRBD1	TRBV30	.	CAWSETTGGGQPQHF	TGTGCCTGGAGTGAGACGACAGGGGGAGGACAGCCCCAGCATTTT
TRBJ1-5	.	TRBV7-9	.	CASSSTTVPNQPQHF	TGTGCCAGCAGTTCGACGACAGTCCCCAACCAGCCCCAGCATTTT
TRBJ2-7	TRBD1	TRBV5-1	.	CASSSGTGAYEQYF	TGCGCCAGCAGCTCGGGGACAGGGGCCTACGAGCAGTACTTC
TRBJ2-2	TRBD2	TRBV7-2	few	CASSAGGFNTGELFF	TGTGCCAGCAGCGCGGGAGGGTTCAACACCGGGGAGCTGTTTTTT
TRBJ2-1	.	TRBV19	.	CASSIRLGQPFF	TGTGCCAGTAGTATTAGATTGGGACAACCGTTCTTC
TRBJ2-5	TRBD1	TRBV2	.	CASSLDRGTPGTQYF	TGTGCCAGCAGTTTAGACAGGGGTACCCCGGGGACCCAGTACTTC
TRBJ2-1	TRBD2	TRBV3-1/TRBV3-2	.	CASSPTRGLAGGRDEQFF	TGTGCCAGCAGCCCGACGCGTGGGCTAGCGGGAGGTAGGGATGAGCAGTTCTTC
TRBJ2-7	TRBD2	TRBV5-1	.	CASSLAVAGTTYEQYF	TGCGCCAGCAGCTTGGCGGTAGCGGGAACAACATACGAGCAGTACTTC
TRBJ2-2	TRBD1	TRBV5-6	.	CASSLVTGITGELFF	TGTGCCAGCAGCTTGGTGACAGGGATCACCGGGGAGCTGTTTTTT